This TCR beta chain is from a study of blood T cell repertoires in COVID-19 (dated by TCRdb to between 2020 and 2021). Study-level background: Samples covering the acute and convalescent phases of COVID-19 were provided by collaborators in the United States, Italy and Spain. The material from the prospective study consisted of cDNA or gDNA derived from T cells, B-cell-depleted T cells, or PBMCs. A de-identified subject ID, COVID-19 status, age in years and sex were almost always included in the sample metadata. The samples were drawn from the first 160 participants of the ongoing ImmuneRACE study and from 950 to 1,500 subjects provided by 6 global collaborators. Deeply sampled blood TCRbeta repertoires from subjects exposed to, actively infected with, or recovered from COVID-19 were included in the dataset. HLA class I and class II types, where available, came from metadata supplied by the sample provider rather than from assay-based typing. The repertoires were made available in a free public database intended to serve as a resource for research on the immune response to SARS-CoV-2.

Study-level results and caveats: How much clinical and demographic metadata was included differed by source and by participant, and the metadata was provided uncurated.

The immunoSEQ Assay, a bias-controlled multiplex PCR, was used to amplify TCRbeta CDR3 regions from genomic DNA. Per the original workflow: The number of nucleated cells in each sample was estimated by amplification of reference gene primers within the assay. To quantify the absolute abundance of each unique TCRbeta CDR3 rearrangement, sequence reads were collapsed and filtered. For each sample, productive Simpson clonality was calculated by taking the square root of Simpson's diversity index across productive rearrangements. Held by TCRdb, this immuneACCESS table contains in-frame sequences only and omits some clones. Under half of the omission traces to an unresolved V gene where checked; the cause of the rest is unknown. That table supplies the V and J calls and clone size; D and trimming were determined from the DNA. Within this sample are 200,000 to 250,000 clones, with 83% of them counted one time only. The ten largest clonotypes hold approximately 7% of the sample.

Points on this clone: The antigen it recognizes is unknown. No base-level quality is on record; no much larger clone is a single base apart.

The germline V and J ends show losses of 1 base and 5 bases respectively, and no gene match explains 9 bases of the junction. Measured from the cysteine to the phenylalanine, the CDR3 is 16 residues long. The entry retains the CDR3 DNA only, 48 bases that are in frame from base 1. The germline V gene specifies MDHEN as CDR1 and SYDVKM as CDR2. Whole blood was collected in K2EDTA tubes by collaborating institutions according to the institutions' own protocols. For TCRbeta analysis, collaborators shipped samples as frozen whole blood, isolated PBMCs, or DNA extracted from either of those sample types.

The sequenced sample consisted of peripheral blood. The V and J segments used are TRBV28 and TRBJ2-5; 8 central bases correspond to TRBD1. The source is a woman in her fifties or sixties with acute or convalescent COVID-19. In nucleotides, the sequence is TGTGCCAGCAGTTTATTTGAGACAGGGGTCTCGGAGACCCAGTACTTC. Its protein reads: CASSLFETGVSETQYF.